Shown below are 10 T cell receptor beta chains from a single sample sequenced in a study of CD8+ T cells in alopecia areata. Noted treatment: oral pan-JAK inhibitor, 5-10 mg twice daily. Investigators isolated RNA and reverse transcribed it into cDNA to act as the sequencing template. TCRdb's copy holds only in-frame clones and misses some; the assay was immunoSEQ multiplex PCR. The sample has tens of thousands of clones; around three quarters are singletons. The starting material was CD8+ T cells sorted from blood, obtained around week 44, from a patient treated with tofacitinib. The receptors shown here come from a human donor with alopecia areata.

The rearrangement joins TRBV4-3 to TRBJ2-7; 7 bases are a match to TRBD2. J gave up 4 bases and V 0 bases, and 6 bases lay outside the gene matches. Germline lookup yields CDR1 LGHNA and CDR2 YSLEER. There are 15 residues in the CDR3. CDR3 protein: CASSQDPGGGYEQYF. For the CDR3, the DNA is TGCGCCAGCAGCCAAGATCCGGGAGGTGGGTACGAGCAGTACTTC.

In this sample, this clone turned up once. V is TRBV19 and J is TRBJ1-2, with TRBD1 matching over 7 bases. Germline assignment: CDR1 LNHDA and CDR2 SQIVND (reference sequence). This CDR3 is built from 15 residues. The junction had 9 bases not matched to a gene; V was cut back by 6 bases and J by 2 bases. DNA of the CDR3: TGTGCCAGTAGCGACAGGGATTTCCTAAACTATGGCTACACCTTC. Translated: CASSDRDFLNYGYTF.

The chain couples TRBV19 to TRBJ1-5; possibly TRBD1 for D (5 bases). CDR3 length: 14 residues. Trimming removed 7 bases at V and 4 bases at J, with 14 bases between. The V gene's germline CDR1 is LNHDA and CDR2 SQIVND (reference sequence). In DNA, the CDR3 is TGTGCCAGTACGAATAGGGACTGGAATCAGCCCCAGCATTTT. Protein: CASTNRDWNQPQHF.

This rearrangement joins TRBV29-1 to TRBJ2-3; possibly TRBD2 for D (5 bases). The germline gives CDR1 SQVTM, CDR2 ANQGSEA. The CDR3 loop spans 17 amino acids. V was cut by 7 bases and J by 0 bases, with 23 bases left in between. CDR3 region: CSGRNRFQPSSTDTQYF. The DNA for the CDR3 is TGCAGCGGGAGGAACAGATTCCAGCCCTCTAGCACAGATACGCAGTATTTT.

The chain couples TRBV9 to TRBJ1-1, with a weak D call TRBD1 (5 bases). The CDR3 sequence is 14 residues long. V dropped 2 bases and J dropped 1 base, with 9 bases sitting between them. Looked up from germline, CDR1 is SGDLS and CDR2 is YYNGEE. CDR3 in amino acids: CASSVGAENTEAFF. The CDR3 region has the DNA TGTGCCAGCAGCGTTGGGGCGGAGAACACTGAAGCTTTCTTT. Full variable domain (missing parts from reference TRBV9 and TRBJ1-1): DSGVTQTPKHLITATGQRVTLRCSPRSGDLSVYWYQQSLDQGLQFLIQYYNGEERAKGNILERFSAQQFPDLHSELNLSSLELGDSALYFCASSVGAENTEAFFGQGTRLTVV.

The chain links TRBV7-3 to TRBJ2-2; the D gene is possibly TRBD1 (5 bases). The CDR3 has 15 residues. The germline V gene has CDR1 SGHTA and CDR2 FQGTGA. The ends were cut back, 1 base at V and 7 bases at J, with 13 bases in the middle. The CDR3 here is CASSLIASQGGELFF. The CDR3 DNA follows: TGTGCCAGCAGCTTAATCGCCTCCCAGGGCGGGGAGCTGTTTTTT.

This clone was seen more than once but under ten times. This sequence joins TRBV2 and TRBJ2-5, with TRBD2 matching 12 bases. The CDR3 runs 18 residues. The germline V gene encodes CDR1 SNHLY and CDR2 FYNNEI. Trimming cost V 1 base and J 3 bases; bases outside gene matches: 9. The CDR3, as DNA: TGTGCCAGCAGTGAAGGTGGACTAGCGGGACTCTTAGAAGAGACCCAGTACTTC. Translation gives CASSEGGLAGLLEETQYF. Full variable domain (rest looked up from reference TRBV2 and TRBJ2-5): EPEVTQTPSHQVTQMGQEVILRCVPISNHLYFYWYRQILGQKVEFLVSFYNNEISEKSEIFDDQFSVERPDGSNFTLKIRSTKLEDSAMYFCASSEGGLAGLLEETQYFGPGTRLLVL.

The table lists this clone with a count of one. This chain connects TRBV30 to TRBJ2-2, with no clear D. This CDR3 is 10 amino acids long. V shed 8 bases and J shed 7 bases, with 8 bases lying between them. Germline V gives CDR1 GTSNPN, CDR2 SVGIG (reference sequence). CDR3 sequence reads: CAGQDGELFF. The CDR3 nucleotides are TGTGCCGGCCAGGACGGGGAGCTGTTTTTT.

The sample holds a few counts of this clone. The CDR3, as DNA: TGCAGCGTTCACCAGGGGAATGAGCAGTTCTTC. This codes for CSVHQGNEQFF. The gene calls are TRBV29-1 and TRBJ2-1; tentative D call: TRBD1 (6 bases). The germline gives CDR1 SQVTM, CDR2 ANQGSEA. V gave up 5 bases and J gave up 7 bases, with 9 bases separating them. The CDR3 loop spans 11 amino acids.

The chain uses TRBV25-1 and TRBJ2-3; D remains ambiguous. Germline CDR1 MGHDK, CDR2 SYGVNS. This CDR3 comprises 12 residues. Trimming left V 2 bases short and J 12 bases short, with 12 bases between. CDR3 residues: CASSERVTYQYF. The CDR3 DNA is TGTGCCAGCAGTGAACGGGTAACATACCAGTATTTT.